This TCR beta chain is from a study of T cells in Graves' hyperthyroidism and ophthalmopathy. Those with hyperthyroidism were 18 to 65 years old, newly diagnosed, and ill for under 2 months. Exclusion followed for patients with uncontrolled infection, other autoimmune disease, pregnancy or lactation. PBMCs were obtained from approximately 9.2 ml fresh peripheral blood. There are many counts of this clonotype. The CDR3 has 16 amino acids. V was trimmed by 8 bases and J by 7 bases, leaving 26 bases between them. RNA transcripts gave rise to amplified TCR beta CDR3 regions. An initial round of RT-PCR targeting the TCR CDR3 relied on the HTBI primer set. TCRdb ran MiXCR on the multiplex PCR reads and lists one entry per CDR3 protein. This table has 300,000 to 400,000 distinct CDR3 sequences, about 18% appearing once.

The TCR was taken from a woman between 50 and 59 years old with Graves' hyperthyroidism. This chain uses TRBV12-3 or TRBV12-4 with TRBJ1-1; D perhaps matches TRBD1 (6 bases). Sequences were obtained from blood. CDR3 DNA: TGTGCCAGCTCCATTAAGGGAGCAGGGAGGGACATTGAAGCTTTCTTT. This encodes CASSIKGAGRDIEAFF.